The TCR beta chain under discussion was sequenced for a study of T cells in localized non-small cell lung cancer. Germline CDR1 is SGHVS and CDR2 is FQNEAQ. The CDR3 is 10 amino acids. V lost 6 bases to trimming and J lost 10 bases, with 9 bases between them. Sequencing was performed with immunoSEQ multiplex PCR; in TCRdb, only in-frame clones are kept and a portion is missing. The sample has around 48,000 clones, 60% to 80% seen once; the top ten hold about a sixth. Sample: peripheral blood, taken before any cancer treatment. This TCR was recovered from a man aged 35 to 69 with stage I squamous cell lung carcinoma. V usage is TRBV7-8 and J usage is TRBJ1-2; D remains ambiguous. In DNA, the CDR3 is TGTGCCAGCAGTCAGACTATCTACACCTTC. Its protein is CASSQTIYTF. Filled out from reference TRBV7-8 and TRBJ1-2, the complete variable domain reads GAGVSQSPRYKVAKRGQDVALRCDPISGHVSLFWYQQALGQGPEFLTYFQNEAQLDKSGLPSDRFFAERPEGSVSTLKIQRTQQEDSAVYLCASSQTIYTFGSGTRLTVV.